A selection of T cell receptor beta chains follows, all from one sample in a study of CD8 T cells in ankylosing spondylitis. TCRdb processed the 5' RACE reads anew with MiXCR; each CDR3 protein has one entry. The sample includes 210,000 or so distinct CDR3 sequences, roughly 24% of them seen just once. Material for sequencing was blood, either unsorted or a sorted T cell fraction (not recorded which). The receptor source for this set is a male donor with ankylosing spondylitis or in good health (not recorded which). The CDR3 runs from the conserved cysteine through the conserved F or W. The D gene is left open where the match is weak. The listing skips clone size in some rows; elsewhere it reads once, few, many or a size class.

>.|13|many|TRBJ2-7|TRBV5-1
CASSLRPPDEQYF
TGCGCCAGCAGCTTGCGGCCTCCCGACGAGCAGTACTTC
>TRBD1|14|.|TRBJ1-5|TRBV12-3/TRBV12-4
CASSKRTGWQPQHF
TGTGCCAGCAGTAAACGGACAGGGTGGCAGCCCCAGCATTTT
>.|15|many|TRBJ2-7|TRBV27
CASSKLDFTSYEQYF
TGTGCCAGCAGCAAGCTGGACTTCACCTCCTACGAGCAGTACTTC
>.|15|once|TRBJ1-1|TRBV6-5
CASSYSSRVDTEAFF
TGTGCCAGCAGTTACTCCTCTCGGGTGGACACTGAAGCTTTCTTT
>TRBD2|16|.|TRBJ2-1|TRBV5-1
CASRSDPSGRANEQFF
TGCGCCAGCAGGTCCGACCCTAGCGGGAGGGCCAATGAGCAGTTCTTC
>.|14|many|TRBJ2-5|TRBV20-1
CSARAQTSIETQYF
TGCAGTGCTAGAGCCCAGACTAGTATAGAGACCCAGTACTTC
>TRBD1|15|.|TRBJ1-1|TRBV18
CASSPRRQGDTEAFF
TGTGCCAGCTCACCACGACGACAGGGGGACACTGAAGCTTTCTTT
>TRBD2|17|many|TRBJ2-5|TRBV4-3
CASSQAPAGGVQETQYF
TGCGCCAGCAGCCAAGCACCGGCGGGAGGGGTCCAAGAGACCCAGTACTTC
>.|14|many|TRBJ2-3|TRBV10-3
CAISGQKGTDTQYF
TGTGCCATCAGTGGGCAGAAAGGCACAGATACGCAGTATTTT
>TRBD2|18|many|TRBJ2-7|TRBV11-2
CASSPRIAGGSGSYEQYF
TGTGCCAGCAGCCCACGGATAGCGGGAGGGTCAGGGAGCTACGAGCAGTACTTC
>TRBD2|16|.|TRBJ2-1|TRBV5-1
CASSLTSGRARNEQFF
TGCGCCAGCAGCTTGACAAGCGGGAGGGCCAGGAATGAGCAGTTCTTC
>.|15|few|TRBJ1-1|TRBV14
CASTPQWGVNTEAFF
TGTGCCAGCACTCCACAGTGGGGGGTGAACACTGAAGCTTTCTTT
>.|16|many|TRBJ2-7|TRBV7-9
CASSLGYDRTTDEQYF
TGTGCCAGCAGCTTAGGATATGACAGGACCACCGACGAGCAGTACTTC
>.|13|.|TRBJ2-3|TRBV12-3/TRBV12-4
CASSPPKGDTQYF
TGTGCCAGCAGTCCGCCGAAAGGAGATACGCAGTATTTT
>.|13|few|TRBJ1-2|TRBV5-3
CAMGPGGNYGYTF
TGTGCCATGGGCCCCGGGGGGAACTATGGCTACACCTTC
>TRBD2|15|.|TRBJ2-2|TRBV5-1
CASSQPSGRAGELFF
TGCGCCAGCAGCCAGCCTAGCGGGAGGGCCGGGGAGCTGTTTTTT
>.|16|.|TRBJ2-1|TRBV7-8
CASSFRTGLPGNEQFF
TGTGCCAGCAGCTTCAGGACGGGACTCCCAGGCAATGAGCAGTTCTTC
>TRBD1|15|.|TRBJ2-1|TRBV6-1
CASRQGLGSYNEQFF
TGTGCCAGCAGACAGGGGCTAGGCTCCTACAATGAGCAGTTCTTC
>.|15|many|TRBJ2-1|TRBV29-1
CSVDKVGGAYNEQFF
TGCAGCGTTGATAAGGTTGGCGGGGCCTACAATGAGCAGTTCTTC
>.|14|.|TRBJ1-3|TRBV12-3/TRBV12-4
CASTPFGSGNTIYF
TGTGCCAGCACGCCATTCGGCTCTGGAAACACCATATATTTT
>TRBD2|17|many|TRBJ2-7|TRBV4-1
CASSRSLGTSGTYEQYF
TGCGCCAGCAGCCGATCCCTTGGGACTAGCGGTACCTACGAGCAGTACTTC
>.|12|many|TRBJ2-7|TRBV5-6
CASSLASYEQYF
TGTGCCAGCAGCTTGGCAAGCTACGAGCAGTACTTC
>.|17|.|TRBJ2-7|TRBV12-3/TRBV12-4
CASTRDGDDYWDSEQYF
TGTGCCAGCACTCGGGACGGTGACGACTATTGGGACTCCGAGCAGTACTTC
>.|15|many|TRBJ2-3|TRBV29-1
CSVEWDTSRTDTQYF
TGCAGCGTTGAATGGGATACTAGCCGCACAGATACGCAGTATTTT